What follows are 26 T cell receptor beta chains derived from one specimen sequenced in a study of shared clonotypes between healthy human individuals. Generated by immunoSEQ multiplex PCR, the TCRdb table keeps only in-frame clones and is missing some. Seen here are fewer than 650,000 clones, around 80% observed once, and the top ten hold about 12%. The sample taken for sequencing was PBMCs. These TCRs come from a woman in her thirties or forties in good health. Some clones in this sample may be carry-over from other donors' samples.

This sequence joins TRBV7-9 and TRBJ2-1; 16 bases line up with TRBD2. Germline values: CDR1 SEHNR, CDR2 FQNEAQ (reference sequence). Losses at the gene ends were 5 bases for V and 7 bases for J; bases not matched to a gene: 11. The CDR3 is 18 amino acids. CDR3 DNA: TGTGCCAGCAGCATCACCGGGACTAGCGGGAGGGCCAGGAATGAGCAGTTCTTC. Its protein product is CASSITGTSGRARNEQFF.

The rearrangement links TRBV2 to TRBJ2-2; D gene unclear. V was cut by 4 bases and J by 4 bases, with 10 bases left in between. Germline CDR1 and CDR2: SNHLY and FYNNEI. The CDR3 is 14 amino acids. CDR3 coding DNA: TGTGCCAGCAGTGGTCCCAGTTTCACCGGGGAGCTGTTTTTT. This codes for CASSGPSFTGELFF. Supplemented by reference TRBV2 and TRBJ2-2, the full variable domain reads EPEVTQTPSHQVTQMGQEVILRCVPISNHLYFYWYRQILGQKVEFLVSFYNNEISEKSEIFDDQFSVERPDGSNFTLKIRSTKLEDSAMYFCASSGPSFTGELFFGEGSRLTVL.

This clone was recorded a few times. This rearrangement joins TRBV9 to TRBJ2-2, with D uncertain. Germline loops: CDR1 SGDLS, CDR2 YYNGEE. CDR3 length equals 15 residues. Trimming left V 2 bases short and J 0 bases short, with 8 bases between. The DNA of the CDR3 is TGTGCCAGCAGCGTTGCTTCTACGAACACCGGGGAGCTGTTTTTT. Encoded protein: CASSVASTNTGELFF.

This chain connects TRBV10-3 to TRBJ1-3, with TRBD1 identical over 8 bases. Trimming at V came to 3 bases and at J to 4 bases, leaving 5 bases not matched to a gene. Germline assignment: CDR1 ENHRY and CDR2 SYGVKD. The CDR3 contains 15 residues. Here the CDR3 DNA reads TGTGCCATCAGTGACCCGACAGGGGTCGGAAACACCATATATTTT. This translates into CAISDPTGVGNTIYF.

The chain employs TRBV30 and TRBJ2-7; 9 bases fit TRBD2. CDR1 GTSNPN and CDR2 SVGIG come from the germline V gene (reference sequence). This CDR3 has 15 amino acids. V shed 2 bases, J shed 5 bases, and the junction held 10 bases outside the gene matches. CDR3 region: CAWSFSGGRADEQYF. For the CDR3, the DNA is TGTGCCTGGAGTTTTAGCGGCGGGAGGGCCGACGAGCAGTACTTC.

This clone came up once. The J gene is TRBJ2-4, the V gene TRBV14; 7 nucleotides match TRBD2. Looked up from germline, CDR1 is SGHDN and CDR2 is FVKESK. The V and J ends lost 4 bases and 8 bases, in that order; junction bases with no gene match: 11. This CDR3 has 15 residues. The CDR3 sequence: CASSRSGTGRDIQYF. In DNA, the CDR3 is TGTGCCAGCAGCCGAAGCGGGACGGGCCGGGACATTCAGTACTTC.

The chain links TRBV4-1 to TRBJ2-7; D might be TRBD1 (6 bases). The ends were cut back, 2 bases at V and 1 base at J, with 12 bases in the middle. The germline CDR1 and CDR2 sequences are MGHRA and YSYEKL. The CDR3 is 15 residues long. The CDR3 reads CASSQQTGTSYEQYF. In DNA form, the CDR3 reads TGCGCCAGCAGCCAACAAACCGGGACATCCTACGAGCAGTACTTC.

The V and J genes are TRBV7-2 and TRBJ2-1; TRBD2 aligns across 9 bases. With 0 bases clipped from V and 8 bases from J, the junction kept 8 bases outside the gene matches. Germline V gene lookup returns CDR1 SGHTA and CDR2 FQGNSA. CDR3 size: 16 residues. The CDR3 coding sequence is TGTGCCAGCAGCTTAGCTGGCGGGAGGGCCGGGGATGAGCAGTTCTTC. This translates into CASSLAGGRAGDEQFF.

The CDR3 sequence: CASSYAGGEQFF. CDR3 bases: TGTGCCAGCAGCTATGCCGGGGGAGAGCAGTTCTTC. The chain couples TRBV7-3 to TRBJ2-1; D perhaps matches TRBD2 (6 bases). CDR1 is SGHTA and CDR2 is FQGTGA in the germline V gene. The germline V and J ends were trimmed by 4 bases and 10 bases, with 11 bases remaining between them. The CDR3 is made up of 12 amino acids.

J is TRBJ2-1 and V is TRBV10-3; TRBD2 aligns across 9 bases. V lost 8 bases to trimming and J lost 6 bases; unmatched junction nucleotides: 11. CDR3 length: 15 residues. Looked up from germline, CDR1 is ENHRY and CDR2 is SYGVKD. The DNA of the CDR3 is TGTGCCATCCAGATTGGGACTAGCAAGTCCAATGAGCAGTTCTTC. Its translation: CAIQIGTSKSNEQFF.

The chain links TRBV18 to TRBJ1-4; D possibly corresponds to TRBD1 (6 bases). The CDR3 spans 14 residues. Germline values: CDR1 KGHSH, CDR2 LQKENI. Trimming took 3 bases from V and 5 from J, leaving 10 bases between them. The DNA of the CDR3 is TGTGCCAGCTCACCGACAGGACAGAATGAAAAACTGTTTTTT. This sequence encodes CASSPTGQNEKLFF.

V and J are TRBV11-1 and TRBJ2-7, with a tentative D call TRBD1 (5 bases). The CDR3 is made up of 16 amino acids. V lost 5 bases, J lost 2 bases, and 19 bases lay in between. Germline CDR1 and CDR2: SGHAT and FQDESV (reference sequence). In DNA form, the CDR3 reads TGTGCCAGCAGCCCCGCCTCAGGGATCCGCACCTACGAGCAGTACTTC. Its translation: CASSPASGIRTYEQYF.

The chain combines TRBV15 with TRBJ1-1; unclear D gene. The CDR3 has 12 residues. Germline CDR1 is LNHNV and CDR2 is YYDKDF (reference sequence). V was shortened by 0 bases and J by 10 bases, with 9 bases between the two germline ends. This CDR3 reads CATSRDNGLAFF. The CDR3 DNA follows: TGTGCCACCAGCAGAGATAATGGGTTAGCTTTCTTT.

Regarding this clone: Other DNA variants within this sample encode the same CDR3. The V gene is TRBV7-2, the J gene TRBJ1-1; D uncertain. Trimming stripped 2 bases from V and 2 bases from J, with 6 bases between. Germline V gene data show CDR1 as SGHTA and CDR2 as FQGNSA. This CDR3 region has 13 residues. The CDR3 sequence: CASSLRANTEAFF. Here the CDR3 DNA reads TGTGCCAGCAGCTTAAGGGCAAACACTGAAGCTTTCTTT.

This chain connects TRBV7-9 to TRBJ2-1; 7 nucleotides match TRBD2. V lost 8 bases and J lost 7; bases outside the gene matches: 14. This CDR3 contains 15 residues. Looked up from germline, CDR1 is SEHNR and CDR2 is FQNEAQ (reference sequence). The CDR3 bases are TGTGCCAGCGGATATAGCGGGTTTGAGGTAAATGAGCAGTTCTTC. Its translation is CASGYSGFEVNEQFF.

The rearrangement uses TRBV28 and TRBJ2-2; possible D gene TRBD1, 6 bases. The V end was cut by 2 bases, the J end by 4 bases, with 8 bases between. The CDR3 sequence is 14 residues long. CDR1 is MDHEN, CDR2 SYDVKM, per germline. The CDR3 DNA is TGTGCCAGCAGTTTAAGGGGGTTCACCGGGGAGCTGTTTTTT. This codes for CASSLRGFTGELFF.

The rearrangement uses TRBV15 and TRBJ1-5; D ambiguous. The ends were cut back, 4 bases at V and 5 bases at J, with 9 bases in the middle. CDR1 LNHNV and CDR2 YYDKDF come from the germline V gene (reference sequence). The CDR3 is 13 residues long. The CDR3 loop reads CATSIDRDQPQHF. DNA of the CDR3: TGTGCCACCAGCATCGACCGAGATCAGCCCCAGCATTTT.

J is TRBJ1-1 and V is TRBV10-2; TRBD1 is a possible D gene (6 bases). V shed 5 bases and J shed 2 bases, with 9 bases lying between them. The CDR3 loop spans 13 amino acids. The germline gives CDR1 WSHSY, CDR2 SAAADI. CDR3 amino acids: CASSTQGNTEAFF. Written as DNA, the CDR3 is TGCGCCAGCAGTACACAGGGAAACACTGAAGCTTTCTTT.

This clone came up once. The chain uses TRBV6-1 and TRBJ2-7; 8 bases agree with TRBD1. CDR1 is MNHNS and CDR2 is SASEGT in the germline V gene. The CDR3 consists of 15 residues. The V gene end was trimmed by 5 bases and the J gene end by 4 bases; junction bases not matched to a gene: 10. This chain's CDR3 is CASSLTGGTGYEQYF. In DNA, the CDR3 is TGTGCCAGCAGTCTTACAGGGGGGACGGGATACGAGCAGTACTTC.

The V and J genes are TRBV19 and TRBJ1-5; 8 bases agree with TRBD1. Germline V gene lookup returns CDR1 LNHDA and CDR2 SQIVND (reference sequence). Trimming removed 5 bases from V and 7 bases from J; junction bases left unmatched: 4. This CDR3 contains 13 residues. The CDR3 nucleotides are TGTGCCAGTAGTGGGACAGGTTTCCAGCCCCAGCATTTT. As protein: CASSGTGFQPQHF.

This chain uses TRBV4-3 with TRBJ1-5; a possible D gene is TRBD1 (6 bases). Germline CDR1 reads LGHNA; CDR2 reads YSLEER. CDR3 length equals 15 residues. With 3 bases removed from V and 1 base from J, the gap between germline ends came to 10 bases. CDR3 loop: CASSQGRGSNQPQHF. The CDR3 nucleotides are TGCGCCAGCAGCCAGGGGAGGGGGAGCAATCAGCCCCAGCATTTT.

This clone was seen a few times. The CDR3, as DNA: TGCGCCAGCAGCTTGGTGGGACAAGGAAACACCATATATTTT. Translated: CASSLVGQGNTIYF. J is TRBJ1-3 and V is TRBV5-1; a weak D match, TRBD1 (6 bases). This CDR3 spans 14 amino acids. V was shortened by 0 bases and J by 4 bases, with 8 bases between the two germline ends. Germline assignment: CDR1 SGHRS and CDR2 YFSETQ.

The V and J genes are TRBV6-1 and TRBJ1-5; the D gene is possibly TRBD1 (5 bases). CDR3 length: 15 amino acids. Germline V gene sequence: CDR1 MNHNS, CDR2 SASEGT. Trimming took off 5 bases at V and 0 bases at J, with 11 bases between the two ends. CDR3 DNA sequence: TGTGCCAGCAGTCCTGGGACGGATAGCAATCAGCCCCAGCATTTT. It codes for CASSPGTDSNQPQHF.

This clone was found once. The CDR3 reads CATSRDSRAAANTGELFF. CDR3 DNA: TGTGCCACCAGCAGAGATTCGAGGGCAGCAGCGAACACCGGGGAGCTGTTTTTT. The rearrangement joins TRBV15 to TRBJ2-2; possible D gene TRBD2, 5 bases. Germline CDR1 is LNHNV and CDR2 is YYDKDF (reference sequence). The CDR3 is 18 residues long. The V end lost 0 bases, the J end lost 0 bases, and 14 bases lay between the germline ends.

The chain combines TRBV7-3 with TRBJ2-3, with 9 bases aligning to TRBD2. Trimming cost V 4 bases and J 4 bases; bases outside gene matches: 6. This CDR3 spans 15 amino acids. Germline V CDR1 and CDR2: SGHTA, FQGTGA. CDR3 DNA sequence: TGTGCCAGCAGCTCCTTAGCGGGAGCGCCAGATACGCAGTATTTT. This translates into CASSSLAGAPDTQYF.

The chain recombines TRBV7-2 with TRBJ2-7, with 7 bases fitting TRBD1. The CDR3 extends over 16 amino acids. Looked up from germline, CDR1 is SGHTA and CDR2 is FQGNSA. V lost 5 bases and J lost 2; bases outside the gene matches: 12. CDR3 nucleotide sequence: TGTGCCAGCAGCCTAATTGGGGCAGGGGGTACCTACGAGCAGTACTTC. It is translated as CASSLIGAGGTYEQYF.